Listed below are T cell receptor beta chains from one sample, sequenced in a study of blood T cell repertoires in COVID-19. Assay used: immunoSEQ multiplex PCR; TCRdb lists only in-frame clones, some missing. The sample holds 250,000 to 350,000 clones, 80% to 95% seen once. The sequenced sample was PBMCs or T cells enriched from blood (not recorded which). The receptors derive from a woman in her thirties who had recovered from COVID-19. Both conserved end residues are part of each CDR3. The order of the fields is V gene, D gene, clone size, J gene, CDR3 protein, CDR3 DNA. D genes are given only for firm matches. Clone sizes are given selectively: once, few, many, or a class where the clone is expanded.

v_call: TRBV28
d_call: -
clone_size: -
j_call: TRBJ1-5
cdr3_aa: CASSAAGTPHNQPQHF
cdr3_nt: TGTGCCAGCAGTGCCGCGGGGACTCCCCACAATCAGCCCCAGCATTTT

v_call: TRBV10-3
d_call: TRBD1
clone_size: few
j_call: TRBJ2-1
cdr3_aa: CAIRRQGLGYNEQFF
cdr3_nt: TGTGCCATCAGGAGACAGGGGTTGGGGTACAATGAGCAGTTCTTC

v_call: TRBV5-7
d_call: TRBD1
clone_size: -
j_call: TRBJ1-5
cdr3_aa: CASSLATGVRDQPQHF
cdr3_nt: TGTGCCAGCAGCTTGGCTACAGGGGTAAGGGATCAGCCCCAGCATTTT

v_call: TRBV7-6
d_call: -
clone_size: -
j_call: TRBJ2-7
cdr3_aa: CASSLVGAGFGNEQYF
cdr3_nt: TGTGCCAGCAGCTTAGTAGGGGCAGGGTTTGGCAACGAGCAGTACTTC

v_call: TRBV4-3
d_call: -
clone_size: -
j_call: TRBJ2-1
cdr3_aa: CASSRTWGGTYNEQFF
cdr3_nt: TGCGCCAGCAGCCGAACGTGGGGGGGCACCTACAATGAGCAGTTCTTC

v_call: TRBV19
d_call: -
clone_size: -
j_call: TRBJ2-3
cdr3_aa: CASSIGPLATDTQYF
cdr3_nt: TGTGCCAGTAGTATAGGTCCCCTGGCAACAGATACGCAGTATTTT

v_call: TRBV28
d_call: -
clone_size: -
j_call: TRBJ2-6
cdr3_aa: CASSLRQGLPGANVLTF
cdr3_nt: TGTGCCAGCAGTTTACGGCAGGGGCTCCCTGGGGCCAACGTCCTGACTTTC

v_call: TRBV10-2
d_call: TRBD2
clone_size: -
j_call: TRBJ2-7
cdr3_aa: CASNTGTSGIYEQYF
cdr3_nt: TGCGCCAGCAACACCGGGACTAGCGGCATCTACGAGCAGTACTTC

v_call: TRBV5-1
d_call: -
clone_size: -
j_call: TRBJ2-5
cdr3_aa: CASSREETQYF
cdr3_nt: TGCGCCAGCAGCAGAGAAGAGACCCAGTACTTC

v_call: TRBV30
d_call: -
clone_size: -
j_call: TRBJ2-6
cdr3_aa: CAWSAKGAGANVLTF
cdr3_nt: TGTGCCTGGAGTGCCAAGGGGGCTGGGGCCAACGTCCTGACTTTC

v_call: TRBV28
d_call: TRBD1
clone_size: few
j_call: TRBJ1-6
cdr3_aa: CASSRPDRGGSPLHF
cdr3_nt: TGTGCCAGCAGCCGCCCGGACAGGGGTGGTTCACCCCTCCACTTT

v_call: TRBV7-3
d_call: TRBD1
clone_size: -
j_call: TRBJ2-5
cdr3_aa: CASSPDRHRRETQYF
cdr3_nt: TGTGCCAGCAGCCCGGACAGGCACCGGAGGGAGACCCAGTACTTC

v_call: TRBV18
d_call: -
clone_size: -
j_call: TRBJ2-4
cdr3_aa: CASSRLEVDIQYF
cdr3_nt: TGTGCCAGCTCCCGTTTAGAAGTGGACATTCAGTACTTC

v_call: TRBV5-6
d_call: TRBD1
clone_size: -
j_call: TRBJ1-1
cdr3_aa: CASSSRDRVSLEAFF
cdr3_nt: TGTGCCAGCAGCTCCCGGGACAGGGTTTCACTTGAAGCTTTCTTT

v_call: TRBV7-2
d_call: -
clone_size: -
j_call: TRBJ1-3
cdr3_aa: CASSLGSGVGNTIYF
cdr3_nt: TGTGCCAGCAGCTTAGGATCCGGGGTTGGAAACACCATATATTTT

v_call: TRBV14
d_call: -
clone_size: -
j_call: TRBJ2-7
cdr3_aa: CASSQERAPSYEQYF
cdr3_nt: TGTGCCAGCAGCCAAGAGAGGGCCCCCTCCTACGAGCAGTACTTC

v_call: TRBV7-2
d_call: -
clone_size: -
j_call: TRBJ2-2
cdr3_aa: CASSSMRGRGTGELFF
cdr3_nt: TGTGCCAGCAGCTCAATGCGGGGGCGAGGTACCGGGGAGCTGTTTTTT

v_call: TRBV9
d_call: TRBD1
clone_size: few
j_call: TRBJ1-1
cdr3_aa: CASSVSPSEGALWNTEAFF
cdr3_nt: TGTGCCAGCAGCGTAAGCCCCTCGGAGGGGGCGCTCTGGAACACTGAAGCTTTCTTT

v_call: TRBV7-3
d_call: TRBD2
clone_size: -
j_call: TRBJ2-1
cdr3_aa: CASHLTSGTYNEQFF
cdr3_nt: TGTGCCAGCCACTTAACTAGCGGGACCTACAATGAGCAGTTCTTC

v_call: TRBV5-6
d_call: TRBD1
clone_size: -
j_call: TRBJ2-6
cdr3_aa: CASSPQGGGANVLTF
cdr3_nt: TGTGCCAGCAGCCCACAGGGGGGAGGGGCCAACGTCCTGACTTTC

v_call: TRBV11-2
d_call: -
clone_size: -
j_call: TRBJ2-7
cdr3_aa: CASSLDLGGYAGDYEQYF
cdr3_nt: TGTGCCAGCAGCTTAGATTTAGGGGGGTACGCGGGAGACTACGAGCAGTACTTC

v_call: TRBV19
d_call: -
clone_size: -
j_call: TRBJ2-7
cdr3_aa: CASSPSGTPYEQYF
cdr3_nt: TGTGCCAGTAGTCCCTCCGGGACTCCCTACGAGCAGTACTTC

v_call: TRBV15
d_call: -
clone_size: -
j_call: TRBJ2-1
cdr3_aa: CATSRDGGPVSNEQFF
cdr3_nt: TGTGCCACCAGCAGAGATGGTGGGCCGGTCAGCAATGAGCAGTTCTTC

v_call: TRBV25-1
d_call: TRBD1
clone_size: -
j_call: TRBJ1-2
cdr3_aa: CASSDPSRQGTNYGYTF
cdr3_nt: TGTGCCAGCAGTGACCCCTCCCGACAGGGGACTAACTATGGCTACACCTTC

v_call: TRBV4-1
d_call: -
clone_size: -
j_call: TRBJ1-2
cdr3_aa: CASSHVGQPFNYGYTF
cdr3_nt: TGCGCCAGCAGCCACGTCGGACAGCCATTTAACTATGGCTACACCTTC

v_call: TRBV28
d_call: -
clone_size: once
j_call: TRBJ2-5
cdr3_aa: CASSSPAGVETQYF
cdr3_nt: TGTGCCAGCAGTTCCCCGGCCGGGGTAGAGACCCAGTACTTC

v_call: TRBV28
d_call: -
clone_size: -
j_call: TRBJ1-5
cdr3_aa: CASSLSRSNQPQHF
cdr3_nt: TGTGCCAGCAGTTTAAGTCGGAGCAATCAGCCCCAGCATTTT

v_call: TRBV27
d_call: -
clone_size: -
j_call: TRBJ1-6
cdr3_aa: CASSLRRDANSGLHF
cdr3_nt: TGTGCCAGCAGTTTAAGGCGGGACGCTAATTCTGGGCTCCACTTT

v_call: TRBV6-5
d_call: -
clone_size: -
j_call: TRBJ1-2
cdr3_aa: CASRDSGAPNYGYTF
cdr3_nt: TGTGCCAGCAGGGATTCTGGAGCCCCTAACTATGGCTACACCTTC

v_call: TRBV30
d_call: TRBD1
clone_size: -
j_call: TRBJ1-2
cdr3_aa: CAWSTGDRVYYGYTF
cdr3_nt: TGTGCCTGGAGTACTGGGGACAGGGTATACTATGGCTACACCTTC

v_call: TRBV29-1
d_call: TRBD2
clone_size: once
j_call: TRBJ2-1
cdr3_aa: CSGLAGGVGEQFF
cdr3_nt: TGCAGCGGACTAGCGGGAGGAGTTGGTGAGCAGTTCTTC

v_call: TRBV9
d_call: TRBD2
clone_size: -
j_call: TRBJ2-1
cdr3_aa: CASSALGGGGIYNEQFF
cdr3_nt: TGTGCCAGCAGCGCCCTCGGGGGGGGTGGAATCTACAATGAGCAGTTCTTC

v_call: TRBV7-3
d_call: TRBD2
clone_size: -
j_call: TRBJ2-1
cdr3_aa: CASRPPTSAEQFF
cdr3_nt: TGTGCCAGCAGGCCTCCGACTAGCGCTGAGCAGTTCTTC

v_call: TRBV19
d_call: TRBD2
clone_size: -
j_call: TRBJ2-1
cdr3_aa: CASRAGTSGSNEQFF
cdr3_nt: TGTGCCAGTAGAGCCGGGACTAGCGGGAGTAATGAGCAGTTCTTC

v_call: TRBV14
d_call: TRBD1
clone_size: -
j_call: TRBJ1-2
cdr3_aa: CASSQDRGPYGYTF
cdr3_nt: TGTGCCAGCAGCCAGGACAGGGGGCCTTATGGCTACACCTTC

v_call: TRBV7-3
d_call: -
clone_size: -
j_call: TRBJ1-3
cdr3_aa: CASSPRGGYGNTIYF
cdr3_nt: TGTGCCAGCAGCCCCCGGGGGGGGTATGGAAACACCATATATTTT

v_call: TRBV4-3
d_call: -
clone_size: -
j_call: TRBJ1-3
cdr3_aa: CASSRHSGNTIYF
cdr3_nt: TGCGCCAGCAGCCGGCACTCTGGAAACACCATATATTTT

v_call: TRBV7-2
d_call: -
clone_size: -
j_call: TRBJ1-5
cdr3_aa: CASSLNSGNQPQHF
cdr3_nt: TGTGCCAGCAGCTTAAACAGCGGGAATCAGCCCCAGCATTTT

v_call: TRBV10-3
d_call: TRBD2
clone_size: -
j_call: TRBJ2-5
cdr3_aa: CAIRGEGETQYF
cdr3_nt: TGTGCCATCAGAGGGGAGGGAGAGACCCAGTACTTC

v_call: TRBV28
d_call: TRBD1
clone_size: -
j_call: TRBJ1-1
cdr3_aa: CASSFERDRVWNTEAFF
cdr3_nt: TGTGCCAGCAGTTTCGAGCGGGACAGGGTATGGAACACTGAAGCTTTCTTT

v_call: TRBV7-2
d_call: -
clone_size: few
j_call: TRBJ2-4
cdr3_aa: CASSLVLAGAKNIQYF
cdr3_nt: TGTGCCAGCAGCTTAGTATTGGCGGGAGCCAAAAACATTCAGTACTTC

v_call: TRBV11-2
d_call: -
clone_size: -
j_call: TRBJ2-5
cdr3_aa: CASSVVQGLETQYF
cdr3_nt: TGTGCCAGCAGCGTAGTACAGGGCTTGGAGACCCAGTACTTC

v_call: TRBV27
d_call: -
clone_size: once
j_call: TRBJ2-3
cdr3_aa: CASSLSFRSDTQYF
cdr3_nt: TGTGCCAGCAGTTTATCTTTTAGATCAGATACGCAGTATTTT

v_call: TRBV6-5
d_call: TRBD2
clone_size: once
j_call: TRBJ2-1
cdr3_aa: CASSLRLADHNEQFF
cdr3_nt: TGTGCCAGCAGCCTTCGACTAGCGGACCACAATGAGCAGTTCTTC

v_call: TRBV2
d_call: TRBD2
clone_size: -
j_call: TRBJ2-1
cdr3_aa: CATGVAGGSSYNEQFF
cdr3_nt: TGTGCTACCGGAGTAGCGGGAGGATCCTCCTACAATGAGCAGTTCTTC

v_call: TRBV5-5
d_call: -
clone_size: -
j_call: TRBJ2-2
cdr3_aa: CASSLGGTNTGELFF
cdr3_nt: TGTGCCAGCAGCTTGGGCGGGACGAACACCGGGGAGCTGTTTTTT

v_call: TRBV27
d_call: TRBD2
clone_size: -
j_call: TRBJ2-3
cdr3_aa: CASSSLEAGGTDTQYF
cdr3_nt: TGTGCCAGCAGTTCCCTTGAGGCGGGAGGGACAGATACGCAGTATTTT

v_call: TRBV6-1
d_call: -
clone_size: -
j_call: TRBJ1-2
cdr3_aa: CASSDWSPGARYGYTF
cdr3_nt: TGTGCCAGCAGTGATTGGTCGCCAGGGGCCCGTTATGGCTACACCTTC

v_call: TRBV28
d_call: TRBD2
clone_size: once
j_call: TRBJ2-5
cdr3_aa: CASSRTSGRVGQETQYF
cdr3_nt: TGTGCCAGCAGTAGGACTAGCGGGAGAGTGGGCCAAGAGACCCAGTACTTC

v_call: TRBV24-1
d_call: TRBD2
clone_size: -
j_call: TRBJ2-2
cdr3_aa: CATSGVTSGYNTGELFF
cdr3_nt: TGTGCCACCAGTGGGGTAACTAGCGGGTACAACACCGGGGAGCTGTTTTTT

v_call: TRBV7-2
d_call: -
clone_size: -
j_call: TRBJ2-3
cdr3_aa: CASTPSLDTQYF
cdr3_nt: TGTGCCAGCACCCCCTCTCTAGATACGCAGTATTTT

v_call: TRBV3-1/TRBV3-2
d_call: TRBD1
clone_size: once
j_call: TRBJ1-1
cdr3_aa: CASSQDRDRGLDTEAFF
cdr3_nt: TGTGCCAGCAGCCAAGATCGGGACAGGGGGCTGGACACTGAAGCTTTCTTT

v_call: TRBV24-1
d_call: -
clone_size: -
j_call: TRBJ2-3
cdr3_aa: CATSDWDTGTDTQYF
cdr3_nt: TGTGCCACCAGTGACTGGGACACGGGCACAGATACGCAGTATTTT

v_call: TRBV20-1
d_call: -
clone_size: -
j_call: TRBJ1-5
cdr3_aa: CSASLSSGQPQHF
cdr3_nt: TGCAGTGCTAGTTTGTCCTCGGGGCAGCCCCAGCATTTT

v_call: TRBV28
d_call: TRBD1
clone_size: once
j_call: TRBJ1-1
cdr3_aa: CASLETGAWNTEAFF
cdr3_nt: TGTGCCAGTCTTGAAACAGGGGCCTGGAACACTGAAGCTTTCTTT

v_call: TRBV6-5
d_call: TRBD1
clone_size: -
j_call: TRBJ2-2
cdr3_aa: CASSYRQGFGELFF
cdr3_nt: TGTGCCAGCAGTTACCGACAGGGCTTCGGGGAGCTGTTTTTT